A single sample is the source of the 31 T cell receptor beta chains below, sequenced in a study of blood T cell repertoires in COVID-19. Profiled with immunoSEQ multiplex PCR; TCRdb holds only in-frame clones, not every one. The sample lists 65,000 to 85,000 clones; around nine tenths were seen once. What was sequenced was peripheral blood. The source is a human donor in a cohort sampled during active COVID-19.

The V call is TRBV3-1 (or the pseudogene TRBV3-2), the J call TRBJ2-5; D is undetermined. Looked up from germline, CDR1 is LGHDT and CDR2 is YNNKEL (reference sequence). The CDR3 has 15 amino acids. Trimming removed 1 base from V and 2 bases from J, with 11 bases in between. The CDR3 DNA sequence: TGTGCCAGCAGCCAAGTTGGCTGGGCGCAAGAGACCCAGTACTTC. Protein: CASSQVGWAQETQYF.

CDR3 in amino acids: CASSGTGNQPQHF. CDR3 coding DNA: TGTGCCAGCAGCGGGACAGGTAATCAGCCCCAGCATTTT. V gene TRBV3-1 (or the pseudogene TRBV3-2) combines with J gene TRBJ1-5; 8 bases line up with TRBD1. The CDR3 is made up of 13 amino acids. V shed 5 bases and J 4 bases; nucleotides not matched to a gene: 1. The germline V gene encodes CDR1 LGHDT and CDR2 YNNKEL (reference sequence).

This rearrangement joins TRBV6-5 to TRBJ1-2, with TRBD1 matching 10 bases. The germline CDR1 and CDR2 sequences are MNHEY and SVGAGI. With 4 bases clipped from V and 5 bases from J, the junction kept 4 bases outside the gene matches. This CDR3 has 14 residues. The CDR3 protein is CASSLTGGDYGYTF. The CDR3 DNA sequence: TGTGCCAGCAGTTTGACAGGGGGCGATTATGGCTACACCTTC.

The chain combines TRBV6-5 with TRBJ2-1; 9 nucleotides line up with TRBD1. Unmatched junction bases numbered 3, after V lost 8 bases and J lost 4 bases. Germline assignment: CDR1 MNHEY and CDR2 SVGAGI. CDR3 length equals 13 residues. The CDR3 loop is CASDRGKYNEQFF. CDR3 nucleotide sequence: TGTGCCAGCGACAGGGGGAAATACAATGAGCAGTTCTTC.

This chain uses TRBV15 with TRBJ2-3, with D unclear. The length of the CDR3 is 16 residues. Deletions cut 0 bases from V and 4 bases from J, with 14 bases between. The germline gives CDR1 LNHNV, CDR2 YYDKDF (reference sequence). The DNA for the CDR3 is TGTGCCACCAGCAGAGATCTGCCAGGTGCTGCAGATACGCAGTATTTT. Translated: CATSRDLPGAADTQYF.

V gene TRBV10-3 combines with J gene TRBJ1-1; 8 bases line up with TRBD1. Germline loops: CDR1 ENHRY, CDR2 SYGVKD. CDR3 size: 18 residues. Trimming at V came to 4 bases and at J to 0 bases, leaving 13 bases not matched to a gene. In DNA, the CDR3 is TGTGCCATCAGTGGTCCGACCGGGACAGGTGTCATGAACACTGAAGCTTTCTTT. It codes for CAISGPTGTGVMNTEAFF.

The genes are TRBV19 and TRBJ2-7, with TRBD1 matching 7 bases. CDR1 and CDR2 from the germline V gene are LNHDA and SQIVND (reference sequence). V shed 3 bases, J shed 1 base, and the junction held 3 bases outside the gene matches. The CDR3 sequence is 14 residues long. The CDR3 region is CASSIRDRSYEQYF. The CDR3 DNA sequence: TGTGCCAGTAGTATTCGGGACAGATCCTACGAGCAGTACTTC.

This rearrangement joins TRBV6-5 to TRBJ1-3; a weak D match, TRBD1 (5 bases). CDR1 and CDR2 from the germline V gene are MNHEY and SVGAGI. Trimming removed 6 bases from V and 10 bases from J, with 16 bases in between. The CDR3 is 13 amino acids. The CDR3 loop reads CASSLYGEGTIYF. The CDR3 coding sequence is TGTGCCAGCAGCCTCTACGGGGAGGGGACCATATATTTT.

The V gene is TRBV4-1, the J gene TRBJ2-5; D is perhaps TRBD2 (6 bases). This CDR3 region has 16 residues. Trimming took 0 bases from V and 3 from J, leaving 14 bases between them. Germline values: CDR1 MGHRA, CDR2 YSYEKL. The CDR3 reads CASSQDGAGMEETQYF. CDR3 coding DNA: TGCGCCAGCAGCCAAGATGGCGCGGGGATGGAAGAGACCCAGTACTTC.

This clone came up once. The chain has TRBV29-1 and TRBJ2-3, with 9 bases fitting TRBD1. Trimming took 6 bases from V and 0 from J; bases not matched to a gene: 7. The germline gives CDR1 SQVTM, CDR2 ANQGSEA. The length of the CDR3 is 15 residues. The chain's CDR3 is CSVTGTGLSTDTQYF. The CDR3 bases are TGCAGCGTGACGGGGACAGGGTTGAGCACAGATACGCAGTATTTT.

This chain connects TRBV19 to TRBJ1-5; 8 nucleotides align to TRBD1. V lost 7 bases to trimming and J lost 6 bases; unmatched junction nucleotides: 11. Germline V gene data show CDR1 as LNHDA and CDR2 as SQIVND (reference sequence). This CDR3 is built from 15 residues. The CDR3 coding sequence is TGTGCCAGTACTGGAGGACAGGGAGGAGGTCAGCCCCAGCATTTT. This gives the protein CASTGGQGGGQPQHF. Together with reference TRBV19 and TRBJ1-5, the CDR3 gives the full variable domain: DGGITQSPKYLFRKEGQNVTLSCEQNLNHDAMYWYRQDPGQGLRLIYYSQIVNDFQKGDIAEGYSVSREKKESFPLTVTSAQKNPTAFYLCASTGGQGGGQPQHFGDGTRLSIL.

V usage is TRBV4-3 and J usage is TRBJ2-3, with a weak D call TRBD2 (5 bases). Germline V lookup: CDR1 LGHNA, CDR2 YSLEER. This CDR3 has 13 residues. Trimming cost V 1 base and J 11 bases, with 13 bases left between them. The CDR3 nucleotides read TGCGCCAGCAGCCAAGGAGCTAGCAACGTGCAGTATTTT. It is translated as CASSQGASNVQYF.

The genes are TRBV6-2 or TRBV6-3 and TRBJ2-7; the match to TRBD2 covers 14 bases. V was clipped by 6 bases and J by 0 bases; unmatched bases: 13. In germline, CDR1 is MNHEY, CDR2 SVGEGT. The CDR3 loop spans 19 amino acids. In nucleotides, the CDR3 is TGTGCCAGCAGCCTCTCGGGGACTAGCGGGGGCCCGGGCTCCTACGAGCAGTACTTC. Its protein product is CASSLSGTSGGPGSYEQYF.

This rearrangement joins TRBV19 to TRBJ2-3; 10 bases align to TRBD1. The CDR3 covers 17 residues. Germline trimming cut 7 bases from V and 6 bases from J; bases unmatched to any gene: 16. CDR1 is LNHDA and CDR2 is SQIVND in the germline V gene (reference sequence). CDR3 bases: TGTGCCAGTACCTCCCTGGCCCCGGGACAGGGGAGTGATACGCAGTATTTT. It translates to CASTSLAPGQGSDTQYF.

The CDR3, as DNA: TGTGCCAGCAGCCAAGCGGGACAGGGGGGCTCCGGGGCCAACGTCCTGACTTTC. It specifies CASSQAGQGGSGANVLTF. The rearrangement links TRBV3-1 (or the pseudogene TRBV3-2) to TRBJ2-6; 11 bases fit TRBD1. V shed 1 base and J 4 bases; nucleotides not matched to a gene: 6. Germline CDR1 LGHDT, CDR2 YNNKEL (reference sequence). This CDR3 has 18 amino acids.

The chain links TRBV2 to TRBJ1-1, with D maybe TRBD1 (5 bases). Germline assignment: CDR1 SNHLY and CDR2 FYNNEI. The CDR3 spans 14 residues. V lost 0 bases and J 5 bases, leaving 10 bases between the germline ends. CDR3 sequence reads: CASSEALGGTEAFF. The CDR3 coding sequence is TGTGCCAGCAGTGAAGCGCTCGGGGGGACTGAAGCTTTCTTT.

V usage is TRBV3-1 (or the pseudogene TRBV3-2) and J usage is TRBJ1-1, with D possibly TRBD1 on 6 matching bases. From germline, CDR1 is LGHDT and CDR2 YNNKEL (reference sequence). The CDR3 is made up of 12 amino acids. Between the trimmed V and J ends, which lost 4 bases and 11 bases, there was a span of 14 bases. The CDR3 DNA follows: TGTGCCAGCAGCCCCCACAGGGATGAGGCTTTCTTT. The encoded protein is CASSPHRDEAFF.

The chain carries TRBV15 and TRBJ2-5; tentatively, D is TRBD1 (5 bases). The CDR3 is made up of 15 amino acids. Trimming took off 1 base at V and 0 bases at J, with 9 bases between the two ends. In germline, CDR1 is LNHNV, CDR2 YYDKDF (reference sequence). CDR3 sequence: CATSRGEGDQETQYF. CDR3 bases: TGTGCCACCAGCAGAGGTGAAGGGGACCAAGAGACCCAGTACTTC.

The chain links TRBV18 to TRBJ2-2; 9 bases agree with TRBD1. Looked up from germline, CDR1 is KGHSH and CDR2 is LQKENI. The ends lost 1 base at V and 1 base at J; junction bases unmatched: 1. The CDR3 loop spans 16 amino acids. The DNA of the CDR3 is TGTGCCAGCTCACCACAGGGACAGGGGAACACCGGGGAGCTGTTTTTT. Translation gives CASSPQGQGNTGELFF.

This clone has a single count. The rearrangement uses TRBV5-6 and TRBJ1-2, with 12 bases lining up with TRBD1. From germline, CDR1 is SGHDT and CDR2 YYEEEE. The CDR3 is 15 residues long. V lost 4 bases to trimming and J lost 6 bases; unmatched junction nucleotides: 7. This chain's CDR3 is CASSPPGTGGHGYTF. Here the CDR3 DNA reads TGTGCCAGCAGCCCGCCCGGGACAGGGGGCCATGGCTACACCTTC.

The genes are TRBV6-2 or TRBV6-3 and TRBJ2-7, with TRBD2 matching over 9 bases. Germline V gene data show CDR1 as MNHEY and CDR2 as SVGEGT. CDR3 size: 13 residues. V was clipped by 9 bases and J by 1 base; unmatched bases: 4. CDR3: CASSGGLSYEQYF. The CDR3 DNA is TGTGCCAGTAGCGGGGGCCTATCCTACGAGCAGTACTTC.

As DNA, the CDR3 is TGTGCCAGCAGCTTCCAGGGATTCCAAGAGACCCAGTACTTC. Translating gives CASSFQGFQETQYF. The V gene is TRBV11-2, the J gene TRBJ2-5; D may be TRBD1 (5 bases). This CDR3 contains 14 residues. Trimming took 3 bases from V and 1 from J, leaving 9 bases between them. In germline, CDR1 is SGHAT, CDR2 FQNNGV.

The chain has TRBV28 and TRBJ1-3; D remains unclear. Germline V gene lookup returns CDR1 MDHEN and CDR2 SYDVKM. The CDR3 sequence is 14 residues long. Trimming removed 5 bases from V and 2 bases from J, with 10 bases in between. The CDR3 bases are TGTGCCAGCAGTCCAAGGACTGCTGGAAACACCATATATTTT. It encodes CASSPRTAGNTIYF.

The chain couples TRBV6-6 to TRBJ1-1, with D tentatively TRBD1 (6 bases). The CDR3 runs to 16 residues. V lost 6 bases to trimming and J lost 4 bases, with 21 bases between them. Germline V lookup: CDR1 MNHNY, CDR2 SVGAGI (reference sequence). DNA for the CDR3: TGTGCCAGCAGCAAGTCTAGGTTAGGGGGAAGCACTGAAGCTTTCTTT. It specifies CASSKSRLGGSTEAFF.

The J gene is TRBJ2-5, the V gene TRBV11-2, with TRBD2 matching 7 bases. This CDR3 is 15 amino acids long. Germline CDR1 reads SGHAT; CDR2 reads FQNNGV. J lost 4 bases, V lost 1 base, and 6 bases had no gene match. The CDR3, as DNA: TGTGCCAGCAGCTTAGTGGGGGGGACCGGAGAGACCCAGTACTTC. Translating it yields CASSLVGGTGETQYF.

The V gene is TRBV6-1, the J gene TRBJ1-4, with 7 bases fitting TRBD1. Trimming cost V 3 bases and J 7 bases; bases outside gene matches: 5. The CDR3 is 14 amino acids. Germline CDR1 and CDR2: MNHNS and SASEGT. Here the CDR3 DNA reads TGTGCCAGCAGTGACGGAGACAGGGCTGAAAAACTGTTTTTT. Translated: CASSDGDRAEKLFF.

The CDR3 DNA follows: TGCAGCGGTACGCCGAGTACAGGATTAAGTGAGCAGTTCTTC. It translates to CSGTPSTGLSEQFF. The chain has TRBV29-1 and TRBJ2-1; D is perhaps TRBD1 (5 bases). Germline CDR1 and CDR2: SQVTM and ANQGSEA. Trimming cost V 7 bases and J 9 bases, with 22 bases left between them. The CDR3 covers 14 residues.

The chain's CDR3 is CASSSRGGRNEQYF. DNA of the CDR3: TGTGCCAGCAGCTCCCGTGGGGGCCGGAACGAGCAGTACTTC. The chain is built from TRBV13 and TRBJ2-7; TRBD1 might be the D (6 bases). CDR3 length equals 14 residues. V was shortened by 4 bases and J by 5 bases, with 15 bases between the two germline ends. Germline V lookup: CDR1 PRHDT, CDR2 FYEKMQ (reference sequence).

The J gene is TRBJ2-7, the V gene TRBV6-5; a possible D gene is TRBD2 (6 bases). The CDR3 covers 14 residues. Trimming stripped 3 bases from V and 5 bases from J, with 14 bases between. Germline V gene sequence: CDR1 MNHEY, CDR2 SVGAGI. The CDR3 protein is CASSYLRPSDEQYF. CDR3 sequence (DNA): TGTGCCAGCAGTTATTTAAGGCCTAGCGACGAGCAGTACTTC.

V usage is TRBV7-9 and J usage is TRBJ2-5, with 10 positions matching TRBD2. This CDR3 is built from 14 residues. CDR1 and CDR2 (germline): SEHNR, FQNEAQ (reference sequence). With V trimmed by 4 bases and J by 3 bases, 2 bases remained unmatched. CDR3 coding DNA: TGTGCCAGCAGCTGGACTAGCGGAGAAGAGACCCAGTACTTC. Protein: CASSWTSGEETQYF.

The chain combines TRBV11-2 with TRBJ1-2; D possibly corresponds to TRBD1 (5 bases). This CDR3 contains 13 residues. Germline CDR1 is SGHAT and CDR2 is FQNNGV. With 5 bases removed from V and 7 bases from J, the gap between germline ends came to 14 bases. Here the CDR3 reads CASSLSGLSGYTF. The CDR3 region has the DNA TGTGCCAGCAGCCTGTCAGGGTTAAGTGGCTACACCTTC.